Listed below are T cell receptor beta chains from one sample, sequenced in a study of T cell repertoires in cytomegalovirus infection. Their antigen targets remain unknown. TCRdb redid the calling of the reads with MiXCR, one entry per CDR3 protein. This sample has about 100,000 distinct CDR3 sequences, with around 32% found just once. Here the sequenced sample was CD8+ T cells from cultured PBMCs, taken from culture after CMV antigen stimulation. The receptors come from a human donor in good health (CMV status not recorded). Some clones in this sample may be carry-over from other donors' samples. Each CDR3 is given with its conserved first and last residue.

V	CDR3
TRBV2	CASSEYRQTEAFF
TRBV4-2	CASSQIGVAGGLGQFF
TRBV19	CASSISLNTEAFF
TRBV2	CATETGRPGNTIYF
TRBV2	CASSEALATDTQYF
TRBV28	CASSLIARDGEIWEQFF
TRBV4-1	CASSQEEDTWNTEAFF
TRBV11-2	CASSLEGTGQGYTF
TRBV27	CASGPQGPPYNEQFF
TRBV24-1	CATSDSTQGLEQYF
TRBV19	CASRGIFDTDTQYF
TRBV7-9	CASSLDSGVGEQYF
TRBV7-2	CASSFVRGNQPQHF
TRBV24-1	CATSDLVNVGTEAFF
TRBV20-1	CSARDLLAGDLLEQFF
TRBV12-3/TRBV12-4	CASRRGGTSGLYEQYF
TRBV20-1	CSARGGDYSPLHF
TRBV7-9	CASSHLYGDSVNTGELFF
TRBV3-1	CASSQDQGSGNTIYF
TRBV6-2/TRBV6-3	CASSEGTAYEQYF
TRBV2	CASSELVGGELFF
TRBV28	CASSPPSVAPSYNEQFF
TRBV6-5	CASSYRGEAGLTIGYTF
TRBV11-1	CASGSVSGELFF
TRBV6-1	CASSETTTSGGPYNEQFF
TRBV6-6	CASSYLLAGGPTADTQYF
TRBV12-3/TRBV12-4	CASSSGGEAFF
TRBV7-2	CASSLEDRGPSRAQYF